The 30 T cell receptor beta chains given below trace back to one sample, sequenced in a study of T cell repertoires in cytomegalovirus infection. Their cognate antigens are unknown. Using its own MiXCR run on the reads, TCRdb lists one record per CDR3 protein. The sample has roughly 700,000 distinct CDR3 sequences; around 31% are singletons. Sequenced here: cultured PBMCs, sampled from culture after CMV antigen stimulation. These receptors were collected from a human donor in good health (CMV status not recorded). Some clones in this sample may be carry-over from other donors' samples.

This clonotype was found many times. V usage is TRBV7-2 and J usage is TRBJ2-5; 8 bases agree with TRBD2. This CDR3 comprises 14 residues. V lost 4 bases to trimming and J lost 5 bases; unmatched junction nucleotides: 6. From germline, CDR1 is SGHTA and CDR2 FQGNSA. The CDR3 loop is CASSWGLEGETQYF. The CDR3 DNA follows: TGTGCCAGCAGCTGGGGACTAGAAGGGGAGACCCAGTACTTC. Combining the CDR3 with reference TRBV7-2 and TRBJ2-5 gives the whole variable domain GAGVSQSPSNKVTEKGKDVELRCDPISGHTALYWYRQSLGQGLEFLIYFQGNSAPDKSGLPSDRFSAERTGGSVSTLTIQRTQQEDSAVYLCASSWGLEGETQYFGPGTRLLVL.

This sequence joins TRBV7-2 and TRBJ2-5, with 9 bases matching TRBD1. The CDR3 has 14 residues. Losses at the gene ends were 6 bases for V and 5 bases for J; bases not matched to a gene: 7. CDR1 SGHTA and CDR2 FQGNSA come from the germline V gene. The CDR3 loop reads CASSRGTGLETQYF. For the CDR3, the DNA is TGTGCCAGCAGTCGGGGGACAGGGCTGGAGACCCAGTACTTC. Variable domain in full (rest from reference TRBV7-2 and TRBJ2-5): GAGVSQSPSNKVTEKGKDVELRCDPISGHTALYWYRQSLGQGLEFLIYFQGNSAPDKSGLPSDRFSAERTGGSVSTLTIQRTQQEDSAVYLCASSRGTGLETQYFGPGTRLLVL.

The V gene is TRBV28, the J gene TRBJ2-1; 10 positions match TRBD2. J gave up 7 bases and V 4 bases, and 10 bases lay outside the gene matches. The CDR3 totals 16 residues. Germline CDR1 reads MDHEN; CDR2 reads SYDVKM. CDR3 sequence: CASSSPAGGRINEQFF. The CDR3 DNA reads as TGTGCCAGCAGTTCCCCAGCGGGGGGGCGGATAAATGAGCAGTTCTTC.

This clonotype turned up a few times. The chain employs TRBV6-5 and TRBJ1-1; TRBD1 is a possible D gene (6 bases). Germline CDR1 MNHEY, CDR2 SVGAGI. V lost 0 bases, J lost 1 base, and 15 bases lay in between. The CDR3 has 17 residues. DNA for the CDR3: TGTGCCAGCAGTTACTCGAAGTCAGGGGATAGGAACACTGAAGCTTTCTTT. Protein: CASSYSKSGDRNTEAFF.

The chain carries TRBV10-2 and TRBJ2-5; no definite D call. V dropped 3 bases and J dropped 1 base, with 6 bases sitting between them. From germline, CDR1 is WSHSY and CDR2 SAAADI. This CDR3 has 13 residues. CDR3 sequence: CASSDVGQETQYF. CDR3 in DNA: TGCGCCAGCAGTGACGTCGGCCAAGAGACCCAGTACTTC.

The table lists this clonotype with a few counts. The V gene is TRBV7-2, the J gene TRBJ1-3, with D uncertain. Germline V CDR1 and CDR2: SGHTA, FQGNSA. The CDR3 extends over 15 amino acids. V shed 2 bases and J shed 4 bases, with 12 bases lying between them. The CDR3 loop reads CASSLSPRAGNTIYF. In DNA, the CDR3 is TGTGCCAGCAGCTTATCCCCCCGGGCCGGAAACACCATATATTTT.

The chain is built from TRBV20-1 and TRBJ1-4, with 8 bases lining up with TRBD1. V lost 5 bases and J lost 9; bases outside the gene matches: 11. From germline, CDR1 is DFQATT and CDR2 SNEGSKA (reference sequence). The CDR3 has 14 residues. In DNA, the CDR3 is TGCAGTGCTCACTCCGGGACAGGTCCTAAAAAACTGTTTTTT. This gives the protein CSAHSGTGPKKLFF.

The rearrangement uses TRBV5-1 and TRBJ1-2; a weak D match, TRBD1 (5 bases). Trimming took 3 bases from V and 2 from J, leaving 17 bases between them. Germline lookup yields CDR1 SGHRS and CDR2 YFSETQ. This CDR3 comprises 16 residues. This chain's CDR3 is CASSSGPGHDNYGYTF. The DNA for the CDR3 is TGCGCCAGCAGCTCCGGACCTGGACACGACAACTATGGCTACACCTTC.

This clonotype appeared a few times. J is TRBJ1-2 and V is TRBV20-1; no clear D. CDR3 length equals 13 residues. The ends were cut back, 0 bases at V and 6 bases at J, with 11 bases in the middle. Germline values: CDR1 DFQATT, CDR2 SNEGSKA (reference sequence). The CDR3 reads CSARDSWDNGYTF. DNA for the CDR3: TGCAGTGCTAGAGATTCTTGGGATAATGGCTACACCTTC.

The chain employs TRBV29-1 and TRBJ1-1; D is unresolved. The CDR3 spans 13 residues. Trimming removed 5 bases from V and 5 bases from J, with 15 bases in between. CDR1 is SQVTM and CDR2 is ANQGSEA in the germline V gene. The CDR3 region is CSVKAADWTEAFF. The CDR3 DNA sequence: TGCAGCGTTAAAGCGGCGGATTGGACTGAAGCTTTCTTT.

This clonotype has just one count. V is TRBV30 and J is TRBJ1-2, with 7 bases lining up with TRBD1. The CDR3 has 16 amino acids. Germline CDR1 is GTSNPN and CDR2 is SVGIG (reference sequence). The V and J ends lost 5 bases and 2 bases, in that order; junction bases with no gene match: 14. The CDR3 bases are TGTGCCTGGGCTAGACAGGGCGCTATACAAAACTATGGCTACACCTTC. Translated, it gives CAWARQGAIQNYGYTF.

The chain recombines TRBV19 with TRBJ2-5; 10 bases are shared with TRBD1. V trimming: 4 bases; J trimming: 3 bases; junction bases outside the gene matches: 8. CDR3 length equals 16 residues. Germline V gives CDR1 LNHDA, CDR2 SQIVND (reference sequence). The CDR3 nucleotides are TGTGCCAGTAGTAGCCCCCGACAGGGGGCGGAAGAGACCCAGTACTTC. Encoded protein: CASSSPRQGAEETQYF.

A few counts support this clonotype. The CDR3 DNA reads TGTGCCATCATGGGGGGCGATACGCAGTATTTT. Translation: CAIMGGDTQYF. The rearrangement uses TRBV10-3 and TRBJ2-3, with D perhaps TRBD1 or TRBD2 (6 bases each). V was clipped by 7 bases and J by 6 bases, with 8 bases between them. CDR1 is ENHRY and CDR2 is SYGVKD in the germline V gene. The length of the CDR3 is 11 residues.

This chain links TRBV14 with TRBJ2-5; the D is unclear. V lost 3 bases and J 2 bases, leaving 4 bases between the germline ends. The CDR3 has 12 residues. Germline V gives CDR1 SGHDN, CDR2 FVKESK. The CDR3 bases are TGTGCCAGCAGCCATGATCAAGAGACCCAGTACTTC. This gives the protein CASSHDQETQYF.

This clonotype was detected many times. The rearrangement links TRBV4-2 to TRBJ2-3, with 10 bases identical to TRBD2. CDR1 is LGHNA, CDR2 YNFKEQ, per germline. The CDR3 sequence is 19 residues long. V was pared by 7 bases and J by 1 base, with 17 bases of the junction left unmatched. The CDR3 protein is CASNEGYDVGTSGTDTQYF. In DNA form, the CDR3 reads TGTGCCAGCAACGAAGGATACGACGTCGGGACTAGCGGCACAGATACGCAGTATTTT.

The rearrangement joins TRBV2 to TRBJ1-2; D is uncertain. Germline CDR1 reads SNHLY; CDR2 reads FYNNEI. The CDR3 extends over 15 amino acids. The V and J ends lost 6 bases and 5 bases respectively, with 19 bases between them. The CDR3 DNA is TGTGCCAGCAGGGGGTCCCCGACGCAAGTTTATGGCTACACCTTC. Its translation is CASRGSPTQVYGYTF. Filled out from reference TRBV2 and TRBJ1-2, the complete variable domain reads EPEVTQTPSHQVTQMGQEVILRCVPISNHLYFYWYRQILGQKVEFLVSFYNNEISEKSEIFDDQFSVERPDGSNFTLKIRSTKLEDSAMYFCASRGSPTQVYGYTFGSGTRLTVV.

This clonotype was detected a few times. The CDR3 nucleotides read TGTGCCAGTAGTATGCTACCAGGGAGTCCCTACGAGCAGTACTTC. It codes for CASSMLPGSPYEQYF. This chain joins TRBV19 and TRBJ2-7, with D perhaps assigned TRBD1 or TRBD2 (5 bases each). Germline assignment: CDR1 LNHDA and CDR2 SQIVND (reference sequence). CDR3 length equals 15 residues. V dropped 3 bases and J dropped 2 bases, with 14 bases sitting between them.

The DNA of the CDR3 is TGTGCCAGCAGTGTCCGAGGGGGGGGAGGAGGCTACACCTTC. This encodes CASSVRGGGGGYTF. The V call is TRBV7-6, the J call TRBJ1-2, with TRBD1 as a possible D gene (6 bases). The CDR3 is 14 residues long. Germline-derived CDR1 and CDR2 are SGHVS and FNYEAQ. Trimming removed 6 bases from V and 8 bases from J, with 19 bases in between.

This clonotype occurred a few times. The chain employs TRBV6-5 and TRBJ2-3; 10 bases align to TRBD2. Germline-derived CDR1 and CDR2 are MNHEY and SVGAGI. The CDR3 length is 13 residues. V shed 10 bases, J shed 3 bases, and the junction held 4 bases outside the gene matches. Here the CDR3 DNA reads TGTGCCACCTCGACTAGCGGGACAGATACGCAGTATTTT. The encoded protein is CATSTSGTDTQYF.

This clonotype was recorded at least ten times. This chain joins TRBV7-2 and TRBJ2-7, with D unclear. CDR1 is SGHTA and CDR2 is FQGNSA in the germline V gene. The CDR3 runs 13 residues. Deletions cut 2 bases from V and 3 bases from J, with 8 bases between. This chain's CDR3 is CASSLRAGYEQYF. In DNA form, the CDR3 reads TGTGCCAGCAGCTTACGGGCAGGCTACGAGCAGTACTTC.

The gene calls are TRBV7-2 and TRBJ1-1, with TRBD1 matching over 7 bases. CDR1 is SGHTA and CDR2 is FQGNSA in the germline V gene. The junction had 22 bases not matched to a gene; V was cut back by 5 bases and J by 4 bases. The CDR3 is made up of 19 amino acids. CDR3 protein: CASSPGRGGGRGAATEAFF. The CDR3 nucleotides are TGTGCCAGCAGCCCTGGCAGGGGAGGTGGCAGGGGGGCGGCCACTGAAGCTTTCTTT.

This clonotype was found a few times. The chain recombines TRBV28 with TRBJ2-1; perhaps TRBD2 as D (6 bases). CDR1 and CDR2 from the germline V gene are MDHEN and SYDVKM. The CDR3 is 14 residues long. V was pared by 11 bases and J by 0 bases, with 14 bases between. CDR3 protein: CAGSGGNSYNEQFF. The CDR3 DNA sequence: TGTGCCGGATCAGGCGGGAACTCCTACAATGAGCAGTTCTTC.

This clonotype showed up just a few times. The chain is built from TRBV20-1 and TRBJ1-2; D not certain. Trimming left V 5 bases short and J 5 bases short, with 9 bases between. Germline values: CDR1 DFQATT, CDR2 SNEGSKA (reference sequence). CDR3 length: 11 amino acids. CDR3 DNA sequence: TGCAGTGCTTCCAGCGTTTATGGCTACACCTTC. It yields the protein CSASSVYGYTF.

The genes are TRBV7-6 and TRBJ1-5, with D tentatively TRBD1 (6 bases). CDR3 size: 15 residues. Trimming pared 1 base from V and 7 bases from J, leaving 14 bases between. The germline V gene has CDR1 SGHVS and CDR2 FNYEAQ. Here the CDR3 DNA reads TGTGCCAGCAGCTTAGGGGACACCCCGCCCCAGCCCCAGCATTTT. This codes for CASSLGDTPPQPQHF.

This clonotype turned up a few times. This chain connects TRBV4-1 to TRBJ1-6, with a possible D match to TRBD1 (5 bases). In germline, CDR1 is MGHRA, CDR2 YSYEKL. Trimming stripped 1 base from V and 9 bases from J, with 19 bases between. The CDR3 contains 17 residues. The CDR3 region has the DNA TGCGCCAGCAGCCAAGTGAAGGGCCCCCCGGGGACTTCACCCCTCCACTTT. Translated: CASSQVKGPPGTSPLHF.

V usage is TRBV5-1 and J usage is TRBJ2-3; D not resolved. This CDR3 has 13 residues. Germline V CDR1 and CDR2: SGHRS, YFSETQ. The ends were cut back, 6 bases at V and 1 base at J, with 9 bases in the middle. Here the CDR3 reads CASTPSGTDTQYF. The CDR3 nucleotides are TGCGCCAGCACCCCTTCTGGCACAGATACGCAGTATTTT.

The chain couples TRBV20-1 to TRBJ2-5; 11 nucleotides agree with TRBD2. Germline V gene lookup returns CDR1 DFQATT and CDR2 SNEGSKA (reference sequence). The CDR3 is 14 residues long. Trimming removed 5 bases from V and 2 bases from J; junction bases left unmatched: 4. The CDR3 is CSASGLAEQETQYF. The CDR3 DNA sequence: TGCAGTGCTTCGGGACTAGCGGAACAAGAGACCCAGTACTTC.

This clonotype was found once. The junction differs from germline at one of its ends, possibly a read error. This sequence joins TRBV4-1 and TRBJ2-5, with TRBD2 identical over 7 bases. Germline CDR1 MGHRA, CDR2 YSYEKL. The CDR3 spans 15 residues. The CDR3 region is CASSQSPSGGETQYF. The CDR3 DNA reads TGTGCCAGCAGCCAATCGCCTAGCGGTGGGGAGACCCAGTACTTC.

This clonotype was found a few times. The chain carries TRBV2 and TRBJ1-6; 7 nucleotides line up with TRBD1. Germline CDR1 reads SNHLY; CDR2 reads FYNNEI. This CDR3 is built from 15 residues. The V and J ends lost 5 bases and 9 bases, in that order; junction bases with no gene match: 10. CDR3 sequence (DNA): TGTGCCAGCAGTCCCCGACAGGGAGGTATTTCACCCCTCCACTTT. Translating gives CASSPRQGGISPLHF.

The chain has TRBV20-1 and TRBJ1-3; D is unclear. The CDR3 sequence is 13 residues long. Trimming removed 5 bases from V and 5 bases from J, with 13 bases in between. CDR1 and CDR2 (germline): DFQATT, SNEGSKA (reference sequence). The CDR3 sequence: CSAPRATRNTIYF. CDR3 DNA: TGCAGTGCTCCCCGGGCCACGCGAAACACCATATATTTT.